In its sample, the clone carrying this T cell receptor (beta chain) was seen once. Its antigen is still unknown. TCRdb keeps only in-frame clones here, not all; method: immunoSEQ multiplex PCR. The table includes more than 45,000 clones, roughly 89% detected once. In germline, CDR1 is GTSNPN, CDR2 SVGIG (reference sequence). CDR3 size: 13 residues. V was clipped by 0 bases and J by 6 bases, with 11 bases between them. The data belong to a study of cytomegalovirus exposure and HLA in healthy donors. General study points: Over 150 TCR beta chains were listed as cytomegalovirus-associated.

The sequence was obtained from a young woman in good health and CMV-seronegative. The V call is TRBV30, the J call TRBJ1-2; D is perhaps TRBD1 (6 bases). What was sequenced was PBMCs. DNA of the CDR3: TGTGCCTGGAGTGTAAAGGGGGATAATGGCTACACCTTC. Protein: CAWSVKGDNGYTF.